The rows below give T cell receptor beta chains drawn from one sample of a study of shared clonotypes between healthy human individuals. Assay used: immunoSEQ multiplex PCR; TCRdb lists only in-frame clones, some missing. The repertoire has millions of clones, less than 95% of them found once; the top ten carry 0.9% to 1.3%. The sequenced sample consisted of naive CD8+ T cells sorted from blood. The receptor source for this set is a young man in good health. CDR3s include the opening cysteine and the closing phenylalanine or tryptophan.

TRBJ1-6,TRBV27,CASSPGTFSYNSPLHF
TRBJ1-4,TRBV6-5,CASRAGGTNEKLFF
TRBJ2-5,TRBV29-1,CSVRPDEGTQYF
TRBJ1-1,TRBV9,CASSVGRTGVNTEAFF
TRBJ1-3,TRBV2,CASSDRFSSGNTIYF
TRBJ2-7,TRBV29-1,CSVKGREQYF
TRBJ2-5,TRBV11-2,CASSRELDVQETQYF
TRBJ2-3,TRBV5-6,CASVGENADTQYF
TRBJ2-7,TRBV4-1,CASSHVTSGTYEQYF
TRBJ1-6,TRBV6-5,CASSLTGTSLLPLHF
TRBJ1-4,TRBV5-1,CASSSGTLDEKLFF
TRBJ2-7,TRBV19,CASSIDAVSYEQYF
TRBJ2-2,TRBV9,CASSLGGRTGELFF
TRBJ2-7,TRBV28,CASGVYRVSYEQYF
TRBJ2-7,TRBV7-9,CASSAPGQDHEQYF
TRBJ2-2,TRBV6-6,CASRSTSENTGELFF
TRBJ2-7,TRBV7-6,CASSLAGGPYEQYF
TRBJ2-7,TRBV6-1,CASSEIPSGAYEQYF
TRBJ2-7,TRBV11-2,CASSLAGGGYEQYF
TRBJ1-3,TRBV6-6,CASSYSGIGNTIYF
TRBJ2-1,TRBV25-1,CARLDSGLSYNEQFF
TRBJ2-7,TRBV5-4,CASSDRGGSEQYF
TRBJ2-7,TRBV7-8,CASSPQGPYEQYF
TRBJ2-7,TRBV11-2,CASSLVTGTRSYEQYF
TRBJ1-2,TRBV30,CAWSGVGQGNYGYTF
TRBJ2-7,TRBV28,CASGWAGGYEQYF
TRBJ2-7,TRBV7-6,CASSLAKNEQYF
TRBJ1-2,TRBV27,CAGNARPKGYGYTF
TRBJ1-1,TRBV7-8,CASSQQGLTEAFF
TRBJ2-7,TRBV15,CATSRGMASGESSYEQYF
TRBJ1-3,TRBV6-5,CASSYSQEGGNTIYF
TRBJ2-7,TRBV6-1,CASSRTGSSYEQYF
TRBJ1-1,TRBV5-1,CASSLTGANTEAFF
TRBJ2-5,TRBV5-1,CASSLVPIAGTVQETQYF
TRBJ2-1,TRBV25-1,CASSDLGSYNEQFF
TRBJ1-6,TRBV6-1,CASSDQIGNSPLHF
TRBJ2-7,TRBV7-9,CASSQGTDSEQYF
TRBJ1-2,TRBV19,CASSNPWTGEAMHYGYTF